The 18 T cell receptor beta chains below were found in one sample sequenced in a study of T cell changes during pregnancy in multiple sclerosis. Sequencing was performed with immunoSEQ multiplex PCR; in TCRdb, only in-frame clones are kept and a portion is missing. The table lists 50,000 or so clones, 80% to 95% of them singletons. The sequencing used CD4+ T cells from peripheral blood mononuclear cells, collected in the second trimester of pregnancy. These receptors were collected from a female donor with multiple sclerosis, enrolled in a pregnancy study.

The V call is TRBV7-9, the J call TRBJ1-1, with D possibly TRBD1 on 6 matching bases. This CDR3 is 17 amino acids long. V lost 2 bases, J lost 5 bases, and 21 bases lay in between. Germline loops: CDR1 SEHNR, CDR2 FQNEAQ (reference sequence). The CDR3 here is CASSLTNPFRGGTEAFF. For the CDR3, the DNA is TGTGCCAGCAGCTTAACCAATCCTTTCAGGGGAGGGACTGAAGCTTTCTTT. The full variable domain, completed using reference TRBV7-9 and TRBJ1-1, is DTGVSQNPRHKITKRGQNVTFRCDPISEHNRLYWYRQTLGQGPEFLTYFQNEAQLEKSRLLSDRFSAERPKGSFSTLEIQRTEQGDSAMYLCASSLTNPFRGGTEAFFGQGTRLTVV.

This clone was seen more than once but under ten times. The chain couples TRBV2 to TRBJ1-6; TRBD1 is a possible D gene (6 bases). This CDR3 region has 13 residues. V shed 6 bases and J shed 7 bases, with 10 bases lying between them. From germline, CDR1 is SNHLY and CDR2 FYNNEI. In DNA form, the CDR3 reads TGTGCCAGCAGAACAGGGTTGAATTCACCCCTCCACTTT. This sequence encodes CASRTGLNSPLHF.

The rearrangement joins TRBV9 to TRBJ2-5; 7 bases match TRBD2. The J segment lost 2 bases and the V segment lost 2 bases, leaving 9 bases of the junction unmatched. The CDR3 loop spans 16 amino acids. CDR1 and CDR2 from the germline V gene are SGDLS and YYNGEE. The CDR3 spells CASSVTLTSAQETQYF. CDR3 sequence (DNA): TGTGCCAGCAGCGTTACCCTTACTAGCGCGCAAGAGACCCAGTACTTC.

The V call is TRBV25-1, the J call TRBJ1-2; D possibly corresponds to TRBD1 (6 bases). The CDR3 contains 14 residues. Trimming stripped 2 bases from V and 3 bases from J, with 10 bases between. The germline CDR1 and CDR2 sequences are MGHDK and SYGVNS. The DNA of the CDR3 is TGTGCCAGCAGTGAAGGAACAGGGCACTATGGCTACACCTTC. As protein: CASSEGTGHYGYTF.

The chain couples TRBV29-1 to TRBJ2-3, with a tentative D call TRBD1 (5 bases). Trimming cost V 5 bases and J 2 bases, with 14 bases left between them. In germline, CDR1 is SQVTM, CDR2 ANQGSEA. The CDR3 length is 14 residues. The CDR3 protein is CSVFRQKLTDTQYF. CDR3 sequence (DNA): TGCAGCGTTTTTAGACAGAAACTCACAGATACGCAGTATTTT.

The CDR3 protein is CASSSAYEQYF. The CDR3, as DNA: TGTGCCAGCAGCTCCGCCTACGAGCAGTACTTC. This chain links TRBV7-9 with TRBJ2-7; D call uncertain. Between the trimmed V and J ends, which lost 4 bases and 2 bases, there was a span of 3 bases. The CDR3 spans 11 residues. The germline CDR1 and CDR2 sequences are SEHNR and FQNEAQ (reference sequence).

The CDR3 DNA reads TGTGCCAGCAGCATCGACACCTACGAGCAGTACTTC. This sequence encodes CASSIDTYEQYF. The rearrangement joins TRBV5-4 to TRBJ2-7; unclear D gene. The V and J ends lost 4 bases and 2 bases respectively, with 7 bases between them. This CDR3 spans 12 amino acids. The germline gives CDR1 SGHNT, CDR2 YYREEE (reference sequence).

The CDR3 DNA sequence: TGTGCCAGCAGGGTCGGACTAGCGGGAGTCGAGCAGTACTTC. The encoded protein is CASRVGLAGVEQYF. The chain links TRBV6-5 to TRBJ2-7; TRBD2 matches 13 bases. The length of the CDR3 is 14 residues. Germline V CDR1 and CDR2: MNHEY, SVGAGI. The J segment lost 6 bases and the V segment lost 6 bases, leaving 5 bases of the junction unmatched.

This chain uses TRBV6-6 with TRBJ1-2; 9 bases fit TRBD1. CDR1 is MNHNY, CDR2 SVGAGI, per germline (reference sequence). V lost 9 bases and J lost 5; bases outside the gene matches: 10. CDR3 length: 14 amino acids. CDR3 nucleotides: TGTGCCAGTACACTCCCGGGACAGGGATATGGCTACACCTTC. As protein: CASTLPGQGYGYTF.

This chain connects TRBV9 to TRBJ1-2; D is possibly TRBD1 (6 bases). V was trimmed by 0 bases and J by 3 bases, leaving 12 bases between them. The length of the CDR3 is 15 residues. Germline loops: CDR1 SGDLS, CDR2 YYNGEE. Written as DNA, the CDR3 is TGTGCCAGCAGCGTAGCTACCTACAGGGACTATGGCTACACCTTC. It yields the protein CASSVATYRDYGYTF.

The rearrangement uses TRBV19 and TRBJ2-5; D unclear. The CDR3 is 12 residues long. The V end was cut by 5 bases, the J end by 5 bases, with 9 bases between. Looked up from germline, CDR1 is LNHDA and CDR2 is SQIVND (reference sequence). The CDR3 loop reads CASSPFGETQYF. CDR3 DNA: TGTGCCAGTAGTCCCTTCGGTGAGACCCAGTACTTC.

This chain links TRBV10-3 with TRBJ2-3; the D gene is possibly TRBD1 (6 bases). The V end lost 6 bases, the J end lost 2 bases, and 9 bases lay between the germline ends. The CDR3 length is 13 residues. Germline CDR1 ENHRY, CDR2 SYGVKD. The CDR3 reads CAIRWDNTDTQYF. As DNA, the CDR3 is TGTGCCATCAGGTGGGACAACACAGATACGCAGTATTTT.

The J gene is TRBJ2-7, the V gene TRBV11-3, with no clear D. The CDR3 extends over 9 amino acids. In germline, CDR1 is SGHNT, CDR2 YENEEA. V dropped 8 bases and J dropped 5 bases, with 4 bases sitting between them. The CDR3 here is CASRHEQYF. The CDR3, as DNA: TGTGCCAGCCGTCACGAGCAGTACTTC. Full variable domain (rest looked up from reference TRBV11-3 and TRBJ2-7): EAGVVQSPRYKIIEKKQPVAFWCNPISGHNTLYWYLQNLGQGPELLIRYENEEAVDDSQLPKDRFSAERLKGVDSTLKIQPAELGDSAVYLCASRHEQYFGPGTRLTVT.

This rearrangement joins TRBV7-2 to TRBJ1-5, with a weak D call TRBD1 (5 bases). The germline gives CDR1 SGHTA, CDR2 FQGNSA. Trimming took 5 bases from V and 1 from J, leaving 15 bases between them. The CDR3 consists of 16 residues. The DNA of the CDR3 is TGTGCCAGCAGCACTCAGGGAGGGCTAAGCAATCAGCCCCAGCATTTT. Translated, it gives CASSTQGGLSNQPQHF.

V gene TRBV7-8 combines with J gene TRBJ1-2; the D is unclear. This CDR3 comprises 15 residues. CDR1 is SGHVS and CDR2 is FQNEAQ in the germline V gene. Trimming shortened V by 2 bases and J by 8 bases, and 18 bases separated the two germline ends. CDR3 nucleotides: TGTGCCAGCAGCTTATATCGTTCGGTCCCCGTGGGCTACACCTTC. This sequence encodes CASSLYRSVPVGYTF.

The chain uses TRBV9 and TRBJ1-6, with D possibly being TRBD1 (5 bases). The germline V gene encodes CDR1 SGDLS and CDR2 YYNGEE. V was clipped by 4 bases and J by 3 bases, with 11 bases between them. This CDR3 region has 15 residues. DNA of the CDR3: TGTGCCAGCAGCACCGGGGGACTCTATAATTCACCCCTCCACTTT. It encodes CASSTGGLYNSPLHF.

This clone was found a few times. The V call is TRBV5-4, the J call TRBJ1-1; 8 bases map to TRBD1. The CDR3 contains 14 residues. Germline V gene lookup returns CDR1 SGHNT and CDR2 YYREEE (reference sequence). V was pared by 4 bases and J by 0 bases, with 2 bases of the junction left unmatched. The DNA for the CDR3 is TGTGCCAGCAGCGGGGACAGGCTGAACACTGAAGCTTTCTTT. Amino acid sequence: CASSGDRLNTEAFF.

This sequence joins TRBV13 and TRBJ2-5, with TRBD2 identical over 7 bases. Germline V gene sequence: CDR1 PRHDT, CDR2 FYEKMQ (reference sequence). V gave up 4 bases and J gave up 5 bases; unmatched junction bases: 7. This CDR3 has 14 residues. CDR3 protein: CASSSGLERETQYF. The CDR3 bases are TGTGCCAGCAGCTCCGGACTAGAGAGGGAGACCCAGTACTTC.